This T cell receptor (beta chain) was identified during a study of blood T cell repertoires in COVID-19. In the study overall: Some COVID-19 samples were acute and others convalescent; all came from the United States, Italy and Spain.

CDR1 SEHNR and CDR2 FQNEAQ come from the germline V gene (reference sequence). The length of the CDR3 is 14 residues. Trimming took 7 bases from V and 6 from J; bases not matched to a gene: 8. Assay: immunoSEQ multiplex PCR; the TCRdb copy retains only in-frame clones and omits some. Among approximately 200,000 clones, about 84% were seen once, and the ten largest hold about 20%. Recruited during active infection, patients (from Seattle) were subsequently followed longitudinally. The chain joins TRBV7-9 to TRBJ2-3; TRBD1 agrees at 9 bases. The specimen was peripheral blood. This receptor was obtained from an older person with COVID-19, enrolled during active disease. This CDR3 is CASTPGQGLDTQYF. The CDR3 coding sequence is TGTGCCAGCACACCGGGACAGGGTTTGGATACGCAGTATTTT. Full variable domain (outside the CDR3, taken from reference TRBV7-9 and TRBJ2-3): DTGVSQNPRHKITKRGQNVTFRCDPISEHNRLYWYRQTLGQGPEFLTYFQNEAQLEKSRLLSDRFSAERPKGSFSTLEIQRTEQGDSAMYLCASTPGQGLDTQYFGPGTRLTVL.